These 3 T cell receptor beta chains were sequenced from one sample in a study of cytomegalovirus exposure and HLA in healthy donors. The PCR had 60 Vbeta and 13 Jbeta primers. Sequenced by immunoSEQ multiplex PCR; TCRdb stores in-frame clones only, minus some. The data contain 150,000 to 200,000 clones, more than 60% of them singletons. The sequenced material came from PBMCs. Every receptor here comes from a woman aged 25 to 39 in good health and CMV-seronegative.

The V gene is TRBV18, the J gene TRBJ1-1, with a possible D match to TRBD1 (5 bases). The length of the CDR3 is 13 residues. Trimming stripped 3 bases from V and 7 bases from J, with 12 bases between. Germline V gene data show CDR1 as KGHSH and CDR2 as LQKENI. The CDR3 region has the DNA TGTGCCAGCTCACCGAAGGAGACAGATGAAGCTTTCTTT. Protein: CASSPKETDEAFF.

The rearrangement uses TRBV5-4 and TRBJ2-7, with 7 bases that match TRBD2. V dropped 4 bases and J dropped 3; count of bases not matched to a gene: 4. This CDR3 has 13 residues. Germline V CDR1 and CDR2: SGHNT, YYREEE (reference sequence). CDR3 coding DNA: TGTGCCAGCAGCCCAGGGACTAACTACGAGCAGTACTTC. The encoded protein is CASSPGTNYEQYF.

V and J are TRBV13 and TRBJ2-7; 7 bases are shared with TRBD1. The CDR3 is made up of 16 amino acids. Germline V gives CDR1 PRHDT, CDR2 FYEKMQ (reference sequence). The trim removed 2 bases at V and 1 base at J, leaving 8 bases unmatched. The CDR3 region has the DNA TGTGCCAGCAGCTTAAAAGCCTCGGGACAGTCCTACGAGCAGTACTTC. Protein sequence: CASSLKASGQSYEQYF.